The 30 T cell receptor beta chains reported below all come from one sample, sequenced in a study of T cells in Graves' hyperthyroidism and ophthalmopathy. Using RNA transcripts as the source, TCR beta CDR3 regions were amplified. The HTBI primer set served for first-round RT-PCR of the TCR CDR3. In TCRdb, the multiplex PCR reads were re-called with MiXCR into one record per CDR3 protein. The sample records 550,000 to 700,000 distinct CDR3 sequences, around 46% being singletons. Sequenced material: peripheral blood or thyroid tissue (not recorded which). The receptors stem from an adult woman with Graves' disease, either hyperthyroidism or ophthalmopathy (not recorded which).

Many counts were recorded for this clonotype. The CDR3 DNA is TGTGCCAGCAGTGAATGGGGCCAATCCTACGAGCAGTACTTC. Amino acids: CASSEWGQSYEQYF. J is TRBJ2-7 and V is TRBV2, with D possibly TRBD1 on 5 matching bases. Deletions cut 2 bases from V and 1 base from J, with 9 bases between. The germline V gene encodes CDR1 SNHLY and CDR2 FYNNEI. CDR3 size: 14 residues.

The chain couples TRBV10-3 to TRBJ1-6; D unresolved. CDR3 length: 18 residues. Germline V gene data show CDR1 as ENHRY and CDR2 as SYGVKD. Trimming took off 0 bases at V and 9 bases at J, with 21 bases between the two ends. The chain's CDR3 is CAISESIIGRRVRSPLHF. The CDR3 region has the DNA TGTGCCATCAGTGAGTCCATAATTGGCCGTAGGGTTCGTTCACCCCTCCACTTT.

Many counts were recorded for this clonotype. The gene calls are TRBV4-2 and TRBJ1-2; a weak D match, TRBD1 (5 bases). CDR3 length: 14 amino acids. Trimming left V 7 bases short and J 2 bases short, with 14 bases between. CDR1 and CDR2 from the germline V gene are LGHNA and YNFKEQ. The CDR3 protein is CASTLETANYGYTF. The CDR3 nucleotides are TGTGCCAGCACCCTAGAGACAGCAAACTATGGCTACACCTTC.

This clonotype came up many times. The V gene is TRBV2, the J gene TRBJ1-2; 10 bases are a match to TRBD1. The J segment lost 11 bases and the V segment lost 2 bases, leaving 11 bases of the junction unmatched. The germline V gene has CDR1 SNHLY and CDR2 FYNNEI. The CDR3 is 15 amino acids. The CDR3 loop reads CASSELGGTGVKYTF. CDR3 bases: TGTGCCAGCAGTGAATTGGGCGGGACAGGGGTCAAGTACACCTTC.

CDR3 region: CASSLFRRTNTEAFF. The CDR3, as DNA: TGTGCCAGCAGTTTATTCCGCAGGACTAACACTGAAGCTTTCTTT. The chain joins TRBV19 to TRBJ1-1, with unresolved D. V was clipped by 9 bases and J by 2 bases, with 19 bases between them. Germline lookup yields CDR1 LNHDA and CDR2 SQIVND (reference sequence). This CDR3 spans 15 amino acids.

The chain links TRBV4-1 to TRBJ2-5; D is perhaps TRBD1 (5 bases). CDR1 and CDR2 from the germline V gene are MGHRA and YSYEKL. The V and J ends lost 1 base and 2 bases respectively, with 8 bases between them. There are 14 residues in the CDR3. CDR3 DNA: TGCGCCAGCAGCCAAGGACAGATGCAAGAGACCCAGTACTTC. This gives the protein CASSQGQMQETQYF.

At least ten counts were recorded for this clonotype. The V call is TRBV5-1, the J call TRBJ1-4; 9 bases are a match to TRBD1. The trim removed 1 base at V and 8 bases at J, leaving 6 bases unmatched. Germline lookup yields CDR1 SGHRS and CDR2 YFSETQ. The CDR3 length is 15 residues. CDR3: CASSLIGTGREKLFF. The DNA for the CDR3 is TGCGCCAGCAGCTTGATAGGGACAGGGCGGGAAAAACTGTTTTTT.

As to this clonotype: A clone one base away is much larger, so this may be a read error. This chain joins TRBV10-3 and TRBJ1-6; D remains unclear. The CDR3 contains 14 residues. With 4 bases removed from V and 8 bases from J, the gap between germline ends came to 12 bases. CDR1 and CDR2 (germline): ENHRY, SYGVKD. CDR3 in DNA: TGTGCCATCAGTGGGTTTACGGCAGATTCACCCCTCCACTTT. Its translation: CAISGFTADSPLHF.

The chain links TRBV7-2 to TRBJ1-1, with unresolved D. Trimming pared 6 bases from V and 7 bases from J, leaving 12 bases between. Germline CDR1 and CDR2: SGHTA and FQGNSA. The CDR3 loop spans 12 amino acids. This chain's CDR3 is CASSKLKLEAFF. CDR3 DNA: TGTGCCAGCAGTAAACTTAAGCTTGAAGCTTTCTTT.

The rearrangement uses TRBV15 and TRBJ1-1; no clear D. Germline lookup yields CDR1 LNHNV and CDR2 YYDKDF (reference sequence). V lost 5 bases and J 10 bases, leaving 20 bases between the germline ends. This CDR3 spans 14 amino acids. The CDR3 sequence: CATSRGSGRLGAFF. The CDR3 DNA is TGTGCCACCAGCCGCGGATCGGGAAGGTTAGGAGCTTTCTTT.

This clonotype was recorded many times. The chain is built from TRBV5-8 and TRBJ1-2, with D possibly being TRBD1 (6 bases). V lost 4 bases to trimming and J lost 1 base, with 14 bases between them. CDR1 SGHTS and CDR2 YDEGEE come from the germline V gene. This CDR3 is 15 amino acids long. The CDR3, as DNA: TGTGCCAGCAGCCCGGACAGTACTCGTAACTATGGCTACACCTTC. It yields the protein CASSPDSTRNYGYTF.

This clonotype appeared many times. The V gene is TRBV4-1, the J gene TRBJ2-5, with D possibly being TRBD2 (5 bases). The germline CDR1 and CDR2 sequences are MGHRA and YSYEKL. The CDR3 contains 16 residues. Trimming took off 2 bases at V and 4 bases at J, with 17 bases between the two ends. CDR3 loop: CASSQTAARSGETQYF. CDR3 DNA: TGCGCCAGCAGCCAAACAGCGGCACGATCAGGAGAGACCCAGTACTTC.

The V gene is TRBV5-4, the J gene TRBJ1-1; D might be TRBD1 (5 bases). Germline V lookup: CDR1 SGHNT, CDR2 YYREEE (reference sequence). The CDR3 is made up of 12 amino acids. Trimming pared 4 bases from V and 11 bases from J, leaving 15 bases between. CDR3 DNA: TGTGCCAGCAGCCCGGGGGAAGGTGATGCTTTCTTT. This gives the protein CASSPGEGDAFF. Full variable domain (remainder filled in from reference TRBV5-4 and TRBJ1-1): ETGVTQSPTHLIKTRGQQVTLRCSSQSGHNTVSWYQQALGQGPQFIFQYYREEENGRGNFPPRFSGLQFPNYSSELNVNALELDDSALYLCASSPGEGDAFFGQGTRLTVV.

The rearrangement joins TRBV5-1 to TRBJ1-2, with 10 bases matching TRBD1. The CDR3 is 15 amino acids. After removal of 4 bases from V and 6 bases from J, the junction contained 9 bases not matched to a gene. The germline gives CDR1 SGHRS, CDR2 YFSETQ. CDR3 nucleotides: TGCGCCAGCAGCACCTCCGGGACAGGGGTGGATGGCTACACCTTC. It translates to CASSTSGTGVDGYTF.

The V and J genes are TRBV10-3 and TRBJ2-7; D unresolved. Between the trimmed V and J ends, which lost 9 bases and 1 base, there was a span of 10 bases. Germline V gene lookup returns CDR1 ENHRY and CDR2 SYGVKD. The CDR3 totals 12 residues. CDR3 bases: TGTGCCATACGGACGGATTCCTACGAGCAGTACTTC. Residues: CAIRTDSYEQYF.

The chain's CDR3 is CASADRASTEAFF. Here the CDR3 DNA reads TGTGCCAGCGCCGACAGGGCATCCACTGAAGCTTTCTTT. V and J are TRBV25-1 and TRBJ1-1; 7 bases fit TRBD1. The CDR3 is 13 residues long. Germline V lookup: CDR1 MGHDK, CDR2 SYGVNS. J lost 4 bases, V lost 8 bases, and 7 bases had no gene match.

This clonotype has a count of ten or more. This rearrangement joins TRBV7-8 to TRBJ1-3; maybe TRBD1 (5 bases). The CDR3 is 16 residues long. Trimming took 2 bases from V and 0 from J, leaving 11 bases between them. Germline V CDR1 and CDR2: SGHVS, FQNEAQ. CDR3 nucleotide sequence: TGTGCCAGCAGCTTAAGCAGGGCTCGCTCTGGAAACACCATATATTTT. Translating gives CASSLSRARSGNTIYF.

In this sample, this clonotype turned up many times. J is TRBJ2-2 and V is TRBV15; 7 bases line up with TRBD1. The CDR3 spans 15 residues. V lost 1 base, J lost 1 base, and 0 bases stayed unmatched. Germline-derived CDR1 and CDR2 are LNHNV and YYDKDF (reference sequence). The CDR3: CATSRGTGNTGELFF. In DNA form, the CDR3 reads TGTGCCACCAGCAGAGGGACAGGGAACACCGGGGAGCTGTTTTTT.

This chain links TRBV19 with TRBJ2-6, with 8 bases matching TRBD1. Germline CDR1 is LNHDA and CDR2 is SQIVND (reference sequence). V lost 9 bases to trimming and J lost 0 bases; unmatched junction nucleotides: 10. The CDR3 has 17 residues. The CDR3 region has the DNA TGTGCCAGCCTACGGGACAGGTGGAACTCTGGGGCCAACGTCCTGACTTTC. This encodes CASLRDRWNSGANVLTF.

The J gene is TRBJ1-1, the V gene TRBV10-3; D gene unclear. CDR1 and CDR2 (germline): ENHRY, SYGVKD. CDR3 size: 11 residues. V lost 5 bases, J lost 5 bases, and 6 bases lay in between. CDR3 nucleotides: TGTGCCATCAGTTCGGGTACTGAAGCTTTCTTT. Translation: CAISSGTEAFF.

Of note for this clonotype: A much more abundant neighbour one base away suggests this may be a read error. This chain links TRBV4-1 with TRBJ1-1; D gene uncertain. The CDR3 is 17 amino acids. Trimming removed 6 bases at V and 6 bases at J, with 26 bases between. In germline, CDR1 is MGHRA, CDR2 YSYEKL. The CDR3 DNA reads TGCGCCAGCAGGCCTATTTACCAAAAGGTTGGTTTAGCTGAAGCTTTCTTT. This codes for CASRPIYQKVGLAEAFF.

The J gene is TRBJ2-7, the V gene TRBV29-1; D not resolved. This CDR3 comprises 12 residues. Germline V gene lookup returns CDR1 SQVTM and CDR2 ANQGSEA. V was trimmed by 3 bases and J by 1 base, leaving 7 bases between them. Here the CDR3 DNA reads TGCAGCGTTGAGGACGGTTCCTACGAGCAGTACTTC. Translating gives CSVEDGSYEQYF.

The CDR3 protein is CASSIVRSSYNEQFF. For the CDR3, the DNA is TGTGCCAGTAGTATAGTTCGGAGCTCCTACAATGAGCAGTTCTTC. The V and J genes are TRBV19 and TRBJ2-1; no reliable D call. Germline V lookup: CDR1 LNHDA, CDR2 SQIVND (reference sequence). The germline V and J ends were trimmed by 1 base and 0 bases, with 7 bases remaining between them. The CDR3 consists of 15 residues.

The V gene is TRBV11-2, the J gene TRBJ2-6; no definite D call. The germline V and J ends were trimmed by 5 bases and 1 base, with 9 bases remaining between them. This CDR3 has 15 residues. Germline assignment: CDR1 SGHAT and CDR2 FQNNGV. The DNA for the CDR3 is TGTGCCAGCAGCCACTCGCGTTCTGGGGCCAACGTCCTGACTTTC. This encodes CASSHSRSGANVLTF.

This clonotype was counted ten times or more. The CDR3 is CSASSGEPYEQYF. The CDR3 bases are TGCAGTGCTAGTAGCGGGGAGCCCTACGAGCAGTACTTC. The rearrangement uses TRBV20-1 and TRBJ2-7, with 8 bases lining up with TRBD2. Germline CDR1 DFQATT, CDR2 SNEGSKA (reference sequence). Losses at the gene ends were 3 bases for V and 2 bases for J; bases not matched to a gene: 3. The CDR3 runs to 13 residues.

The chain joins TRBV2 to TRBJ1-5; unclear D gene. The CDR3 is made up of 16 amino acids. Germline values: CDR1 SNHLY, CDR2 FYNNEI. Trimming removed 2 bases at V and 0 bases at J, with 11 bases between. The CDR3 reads CASSELGPDSNQPQHF. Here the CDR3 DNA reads TGTGCCAGCAGTGAACTAGGACCAGATAGCAATCAGCCCCAGCATTTT.

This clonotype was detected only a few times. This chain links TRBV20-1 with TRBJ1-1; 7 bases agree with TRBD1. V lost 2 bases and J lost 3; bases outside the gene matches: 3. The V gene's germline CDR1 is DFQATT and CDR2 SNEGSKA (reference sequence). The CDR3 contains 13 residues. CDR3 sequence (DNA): TGCAGTGCTAGAAGGGGGCCCGACACTGAAGCTTTCTTT. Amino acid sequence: CSARRGPDTEAFF.

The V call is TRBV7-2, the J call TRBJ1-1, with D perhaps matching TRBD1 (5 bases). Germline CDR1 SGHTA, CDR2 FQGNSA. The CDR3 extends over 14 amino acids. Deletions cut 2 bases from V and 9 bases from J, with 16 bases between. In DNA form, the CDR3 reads TGTGCCAGCAGCTTATGGAGACAGCGGGCTCAAGCTTTCTTT. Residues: CASSLWRQRAQAFF. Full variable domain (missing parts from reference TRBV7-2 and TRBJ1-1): GAGVSQSPSNKVTEKGKDVELRCDPISGHTALYWYRQSLGQGLEFLIYFQGNSAPDKSGLPSDRFSAERTGGSVSTLTIQRTQQEDSAVYLCASSLWRQRAQAFFGQGTRLTVV.

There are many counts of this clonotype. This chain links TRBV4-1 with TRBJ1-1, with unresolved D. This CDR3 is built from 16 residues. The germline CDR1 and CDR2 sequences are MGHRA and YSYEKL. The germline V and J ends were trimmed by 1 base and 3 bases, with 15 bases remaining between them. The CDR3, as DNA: TGCGCCAGCAGCCAAGGCCGGGCCCCCCGCGACACTGAAGCTTTCTTT. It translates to CASSQGRAPRDTEAFF.

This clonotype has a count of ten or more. The CDR3 reads CASSLVTSGNTEAFF. CDR3 DNA sequence: TGTGCCAGCAGCTTAGTGACCTCCGGGAACACTGAAGCTTTCTTT. The chain is built from TRBV7-9 and TRBJ1-1; no clear D. Germline CDR1 reads SEHNR; CDR2 reads FQNEAQ (reference sequence). The CDR3 runs to 15 residues. V was clipped by 1 base and J by 1 base, with 10 bases between them. Full variable domain (remainder filled in from reference TRBV7-9 and TRBJ1-1): DTGVSQNPRHKITKRGQNVTFRCDPISEHNRLYWYRQTLGQGPEFLTYFQNEAQLEKSRLLSDRFSAERPKGSFSTLEIQRTEQGDSAMYLCASSLVTSGNTEAFFGQGTRLTVV.